The sequence of this T cell receptor beta chain was determined in a study of chronic HIV infection and antiretroviral therapy. TCRdb re-called the 5' RACE reads through MiXCR, storing one row per CDR3 protein. The sample yields some 37,000 distinct CDR3 sequences, 7.5% to 9% seen once. This clonotype was detected ten times or more. Germline CDR1 and CDR2: SNHLY and FYNNEI. Trimming cost V 2 bases and J 0 bases, with 11 bases left between them. The CDR3 runs 15 residues. The sample comprised peripheral blood. This clonotype originated in an adult who had HIV and had not received antiretroviral therapy, or was an uninfected healthy control (not recorded which). V is TRBV2 and J is TRBJ2-7, with a possible D match to TRBD1 (6 bases). The CDR3 region has the DNA TGTGCCAGCAGTGAACAGGGGCTCAGCTCCTACGAGCAGTACTTC. It yields the protein CASSEQGLSSYEQYF. Combining the CDR3 with reference TRBV2 and TRBJ2-7 gives the whole variable domain EPEVTQTPSHQVTQMGQEVILRCVPISNHLYFYWYRQILGQKVEFLVSFYNNEISEKSEIFDDQFSVERPDGSNFTLKIRSTKLEDSAMYFCASSEQGLSSYEQYFGPGTRLTVT.